Detailed here is one TCR beta chain. As yet, its antigen is unknown. These data are taken from a study of cytomegalovirus exposure and HLA in healthy donors. Study findings and constraints: An apparent linkage of common viral pathogens to several of the most significant clusters emerged in a later analysis.

PCR used 60 Vbeta primers and 13 Jbeta primers. Authors' processing steps: Roughly 12 million shared chains were among roughly 81 million unique TCR beta chains counted in a later analysis. Profiled with immunoSEQ multiplex PCR; TCRdb holds only in-frame clones, not every one. The V and J calls and clone size were taken over from that table, and D and trimming were inferred from the DNA. In the table there are about 190,000 clones, around 83% of which are singletons. The sequence came from a woman aged 18-29 years in good health and CMV-seronegative. The sample taken for sequencing was PBMCs.

The chain's CDR3 is CASSPPGLPTYNEQFF. The DNA of the CDR3 is TGTGCCAGCTCACCTCCGGGACTACCCACCTACAATGAGCAGTTCTTC. The rearrangement uses TRBV18 and TRBJ2-1; TRBD2 matches at 7 bases. Germline V gene sequence: CDR1 KGHSH, CDR2 LQKENI. The CDR3 length is 16 residues. V shed 3 bases and J 2 bases; nucleotides not matched to a gene: 7.